Listed below are T cell receptor beta chains from one sample, sequenced in a study of type 1 and type 2 diabetes patients. In TCRdb, the multiplex PCR reads were re-called with MiXCR into one record per CDR3 protein. The table shows about 290,000 distinct CDR3 sequences, with 45% to 60% occurring only once. Sequencing was performed on peripheral blood mononuclear cells (PBMCs). These receptors originate from a man between 18 and 29 years old with type 2 diabetes. The CDR3 runs from the conserved cysteine through the conserved F or W. Each record gives: J gene, V gene, CDR3 length, clone size, D gene, CDR3 protein, CDR3 DNA. The D gene is left open where the match is weak. Expanded clones are given a class, and other clones once, few, many or no size at all.

J: TRBJ1-1
V: TRBV7-2
length: 13
size: .
D: .
CDR3: CASSIYLNTEAFF
DNA: TGTGCCAGTAGTATTTATCTGAACACTGAAGCTTTCTTT

J: TRBJ2-3
V: TRBV13
length: 17
size: .
D: .
CDR3: CASSLVPQGTYTDTQYF
DNA: TGTGCCAGCAGCTTAGTTCCGCAGGGTACCTACACAGATACGCAGTATTTT

J: TRBJ1-1
V: TRBV19
length: 16
size: .
D: TRBD1
CDR3: CASTGTGDDNLTEAFF
DNA: TGTGCCAGTACCGGGACAGGGGACGACAACCTAACTGAAGCTTTCTTT

J: TRBJ2-7
V: TRBV10-1
length: 16
size: .
D: TRBD2
CDR3: CASSVTSGRALDEQYF
DNA: TGTGCCAGCAGCGTCACTAGCGGGAGGGCCCTAGACGAGCAGTACTTC

J: TRBJ2-7
V: TRBV7-8
length: 13
size: .
D: .
CDR3: CASSYTGSYEQYF
DNA: TGTGCCAGCAGTTACACCGGTTCCTACGAGCAGTACTTC

J: TRBJ1-6
V: TRBV20-1
length: 13
size: few
D: .
CDR3: CSARNDAVSPLHF
DNA: TGCAGTGCTAGAAATGACGCGGTTTCACCCCTCCACTTT

J: TRBJ2-1
V: TRBV2
length: 16
size: .
D: TRBD1
CDR3: CASISRGGDRADEQFF
DNA: TGTGCCAGCATCTCAAGGGGAGGGGACAGGGCAGATGAGCAGTTCTTC

J: TRBJ2-7
V: TRBV7-8
length: 16
size: many
D: TRBD2
CDR3: CASSGDLGTSAYEQYF
DNA: TGTGCCAGCAGCGGAGACCTCGGGACTAGCGCATACGAGCAGTACTTC

J: TRBJ2-2
V: TRBV29-1
length: 12
size: few
D: .
CDR3: CSVERLTGELFF
DNA: TGCAGCGTTGAACGCCTCACCGGGGAGCTGTTTTTT

J: TRBJ2-5
V: TRBV30
length: 14
size: .
D: TRBD1
CDR3: CAWSGQGAGETQYF
DNA: TGTGCCTGGAGTGGGCAGGGGGCTGGGGAGACCCAGTACTTC

J: TRBJ2-7
V: TRBV4-1
length: 16
size: few
D: TRBD1
CDR3: CASSQSLGQGAYEQYF
DNA: TGCGCCAGCAGCCAATCCTTGGGACAGGGGGCTTACGAGCAGTACTTC

J: TRBJ1-1
V: TRBV2
length: 14
size: many
D: .
CDR3: CASSESPSGTEAFF
DNA: TGTGCCAGCAGTGAATCACCGTCGGGCACTGAAGCTTTCTTT

J: TRBJ2-5
V: TRBV20-1
length: 16
size: few
D: TRBD2
CDR3: CSARGTSGDRVETQYF
DNA: TGCAGTGCTAGAGGGACTAGCGGGGACAGGGTCGAGACCCAGTACTTC

J: TRBJ2-5
V: TRBV7-8
length: 14
size: .
D: .
CDR3: CACSLGAGQETQYF
DNA: TGTGCCTGCAGCTTAGGAGCGGGCCAAGAGACCCAGTACTTC

J: TRBJ1-4
V: TRBV5-1
length: 15
size: .
D: .
CDR3: CASSLASGAYEKLFF
DNA: TGCGCCAGCAGCTTGGCCTCAGGGGCCTATGAAAAACTGTTTTTT

J: TRBJ1-5
V: TRBV20-1
length: 15
size: .
D: TRBD1
CDR3: CSARKGQGQHQPQHF
DNA: TGCAGTGCTAGGAAGGGACAGGGGCAACATCAGCCCCAGCATTTT

J: TRBJ1-6
V: TRBV27
length: 14
size: .
D: .
CDR3: CASSLSVGNSPLHF
DNA: TGTGCCAGCAGTTTATCGGTCGGAAATTCACCCCTCCACTTT

J: TRBJ1-1
V: TRBV12-3/TRBV12-4
length: 13
size: .
D: .
CDR3: CASSPGLTPGAFF
DNA: TGTGCCAGCAGCCCGGGTCTAACGCCCGGAGCTTTCTTT

J: TRBJ2-3
V: TRBV4-3
length: 18
size: .
D: .
CDR3: CASSQGGGGRGWADTQYF
DNA: TGCGCCAGCAGCCAAGGGGGGGGCGGGCGAGGGTGGGCAGATACGCAGTATTTT

J: TRBJ2-1
V: TRBV24-1
length: 11
size: .
D: .
CDR3: CATRKENEQFF
DNA: TGTGCCACCAGGAAGGAGAATGAGCAGTTCTTC

J: TRBJ2-3
V: TRBV10-1
length: 16
size: .
D: TRBD1
CDR3: CASTWTGRDYTDTQYF
DNA: TGCGCCAGCACTTGGACAGGCAGGGATTACACAGATACGCAGTATTTT

J: TRBJ1-1
V: TRBV28
length: 12
size: .
D: .
CDR3: CASARRRTEAFF
DNA: TGTGCCAGCGCGAGGAGGCGCACTGAAGCTTTCTTT

J: TRBJ1-1
V: TRBV20-1
length: 13
size: .
D: .
CDR3: CSASSGQGTEAFF
DNA: TGCAGTGCTAGTTCAGGGCAAGGCACTGAAGCTTTCTTT

J: TRBJ2-1
V: TRBV19
length: 17
size: few
D: .
CDR3: CASSIGLPQGLDNEQFF
DNA: TGTGCCAGTAGTATAGGCCTCCCACAGGGTTTGGACAATGAGCAGTTCTTC

J: TRBJ2-5
V: TRBV12-3/TRBV12-4
length: 13
size: .
D: TRBD2
CDR3: CASSRGREGTQYF
DNA: TGTGCCAGCAGCAGAGGGAGGGAGGGGACCCAGTACTTC

J: TRBJ1-1
V: TRBV29-1
length: 11
size: few
D: .
CDR3: CSVTWTAEAFF
DNA: TGCAGCGTTACCTGGACAGCAGAAGCTTTCTTT

J: TRBJ2-5
V: TRBV9
length: 16
size: .
D: .
CDR3: CASSVGDGYGQETQCF
DNA: TGTGCCAGCAGCGTAGGAGACGGCTACGGTCAAGAGACCCAGTGCTTC

J: TRBJ1-1
V: TRBV30
length: 14
size: .
D: .
CDR3: CAWSVNGVRTEAFF
DNA: TGTGCCTGGAGTGTAAACGGGGTCAGGACTGAAGCTTTCTTT

J: TRBJ1-1
V: TRBV7-8
length: 16
size: many
D: .
CDR3: CASSVLVRDLYTEAFF
DNA: TGTGCCAGCAGCGTACTCGTCAGGGACCTCTACACTGAAGCTTTCTTT

J: TRBJ2-6
V: TRBV24-1
length: 19
size: few
D: TRBD1
CDR3: CATSDLPGQGFFGANVLTF
DNA: TGTGCCACCAGTGATCTCCCGGGACAGGGTTTTTTTGGGGCCAACGTCCTGACTTTC

J: TRBJ2-7
V: TRBV28
length: 16
size: .
D: TRBD1
CDR3: CASKSGGQGISYEQYF
DNA: TGTGCCAGCAAGAGTGGGGGACAGGGGATCTCCTACGAGCAGTACTTC

J: TRBJ2-2
V: TRBV7-9
length: 13
size: .
D: .
CDR3: CASSLAVTGELFF
DNA: TGTGCCAGCAGCTTAGCGGTCACCGGGGAGCTGTTTTTT

J: TRBJ2-1
V: TRBV2
length: 14
size: .
D: TRBD2
CDR3: CATLAGGGDDEQFF
DNA: TGTGCCACCCTAGCGGGAGGAGGAGACGATGAGCAGTTCTTC

J: TRBJ2-5
V: TRBV19
length: 13
size: many
D: .
CDR3: CASSIDKGPTQYF
DNA: TGTGCCAGTAGTATAGATAAGGGCCCGACCCAGTACTTC

J: TRBJ1-2
V: TRBV7-2
length: 15
size: .
D: .
CDR3: CASSTRTVNNYGYTF
DNA: TGTGCCAGCAGCACCAGGACGGTTAATAACTATGGCTACACCTTC

J: TRBJ1-6
V: TRBV2
length: 16
size: few
D: .
CDR3: CASSESGRGGNSPLHF
DNA: TGTGCCAGCAGTGAATCGGGCAGGGGTGGTAATTCACCCCTCCACTTT

J: TRBJ1-2
V: TRBV28
length: 16
size: .
D: .
CDR3: CASSLFLLSGDYGYTF
DNA: TGTGCCAGCAGTTTATTCTTGTTATCGGGGGACTATGGCTACACCTTC

J: TRBJ2-1
V: TRBV28
length: 14
size: few
D: .
CDR3: CASRKPGSYNEQFF
DNA: TGTGCCAGCAGGAAGCCGGGCTCCTACAATGAGCAGTTCTTC

J: TRBJ1-5
V: TRBV2
length: 15
size: .
D: .
CDR3: CASSEVAGRVQPQHF
DNA: TGTGCCAGCAGTGAAGTGGCAGGGAGGGTCCAGCCCCAGCATTTT

J: TRBJ1-2
V: TRBV5-1
length: 14
size: .
D: .
CDR3: CASSLEPGDDGYTF
DNA: TGCGCCAGCAGCTTGGAGCCGGGGGACGACGGCTACACCTTC

J: TRBJ1-2
V: TRBV27
length: 12
size: .
D: .
CDR3: CASRVGNYGYTF
DNA: TGTGCCAGCAGAGTAGGGAACTATGGCTACACCTTC

J: TRBJ1-2
V: TRBV28
length: 13
size: .
D: .
CDR3: CASRGVVNYGYTF
DNA: TGTGCCAGCAGAGGGGTAGTGAACTATGGCTACACCTTC

J: TRBJ2-7
V: TRBV19
length: 12
size: many
D: .
CDR3: CASSRVNHEQYF
DNA: TGTGCCAGTAGTCGGGTTAACCACGAGCAGTACTTC

J: TRBJ2-1
V: TRBV5-1
length: 16
size: .
D: TRBD2
CDR3: CASSEVGLAEYNEQFF
DNA: TGCGCCAGCAGCGAAGTGGGACTAGCGGAGTACAATGAGCAGTTCTTC

J: TRBJ2-5
V: TRBV2
length: 12
size: many
D: .
CDR3: CASSGLGETQYF
DNA: TGTGCCAGCAGTGGTTTGGGGGAGACCCAGTACTTC

J: TRBJ1-2
V: TRBV15
length: 12
size: many
D: .
CDR3: CATSEAGYGYTF
DNA: TGTGCCACCAGCGAGGCAGGGTATGGCTACACCTTC